Shown below are 16 T cell receptor beta chains from a single sample sequenced in a study of cytomegalovirus exposure and HLA in healthy donors. Vbeta (60) and Jbeta (13) primers were used in the PCR. Profiling relied on immunoSEQ multiplex PCR, and the TCRdb table lists in-frame clones only, not all of them. The sample holds around 160,000 clones; roughly 85% are singletons and the top ten take around an eighth. Source material: PBMCs. The receptors were sampled from a man between 50 and 59 years old in good health and CMV-seropositive.

V and J are TRBV19 and TRBJ2-1; 7 bases line up with TRBD2. V shed 5 bases and J 2 bases; nucleotides not matched to a gene: 6. In germline, CDR1 is LNHDA, CDR2 SQIVND (reference sequence). The CDR3 is 15 amino acids. The CDR3 loop reads CASSASGGAYNEQFF. The CDR3 coding sequence is TGTGCCAGTAGTGCATCTGGGGGGGCCTACAATGAGCAGTTCTTC.

This chain uses TRBV19 with TRBJ1-2; D gene uncertain. CDR1 and CDR2 (germline): LNHDA, SQIVND (reference sequence). V was pared by 9 bases and J by 8 bases, with 16 bases between. This CDR3 is built from 12 residues. The CDR3 DNA sequence: TGTGCCAGCGACGGCCCCCGGAGGGGCTACACCTTC. Translation: CASDGPRRGYTF.

The rearrangement uses TRBV10-1 and TRBJ1-5; 7 bases are a match to TRBD1. The CDR3 has 14 residues. J was trimmed by 4 bases and V by 5 bases; bases with no gene match: 5. Germline values: CDR1 WNHNN, CDR2 SYGVQD (reference sequence). The CDR3: CASSPGTVNQPQHF. The CDR3, as DNA: TGCGCCAGCAGTCCCGGGACAGTGAATCAGCCCCAGCATTTT.

The rearrangement joins TRBV4-2 to TRBJ1-2; D remains ambiguous. V was clipped by 0 bases and J by 4 bases, with 9 bases between them. CDR1 is LGHNA, CDR2 YNFKEQ, per germline. The CDR3 length is 14 residues. The CDR3 DNA follows: TGTGCCAGCAGCCAAGAAGCGGAAGGCTATGGCTACACCTTC. Translating it yields CASSQEAEGYGYTF.

The rearrangement joins TRBV6-6 to TRBJ1-2; 8 nucleotides align to TRBD1. The CDR3 is made up of 13 amino acids. V shed 5 bases, J shed 4 bases, and the junction held 3 bases outside the gene matches. Germline V lookup: CDR1 MNHNY, CDR2 SVGAGI (reference sequence). The CDR3 DNA reads as TGTGCCAGCAGTAGGGGGACAGGCTATGGCTACACCTTC. As protein: CASSRGTGYGYTF.

The chain joins TRBV6-5 to TRBJ2-2; D might be TRBD2 (7 bases). V was trimmed by 0 bases and J by 6 bases, leaving 11 bases between them. From germline, CDR1 is MNHEY and CDR2 SVGAGI. The CDR3 contains 15 residues. This CDR3 is CASSYSGGAAGELFF. The DNA of the CDR3 is TGTGCCAGCAGTTACTCTGGGGGGGCGGCCGGGGAGCTGTTTTTT.

This clone was seen a few times. The V gene is TRBV4-1, the J gene TRBJ1-2; no reliable D call. Germline V gives CDR1 MGHRA, CDR2 YSYEKL. The CDR3 has 12 residues. Trimming cost V 4 bases and J 6 bases, with 9 bases left between them. This chain's CDR3 is CASSPDFDGYTF. The CDR3 DNA reads TGCGCCAGCAGCCCGGACTTTGATGGCTACACCTTC.

This sequence joins TRBV6-5 and TRBJ2-5; D may be TRBD2 (6 bases). V lost 3 bases and J lost 1, with 12 bases in between. This CDR3 contains 15 residues. The V gene's germline CDR1 is MNHEY and CDR2 SVGAGI. In nucleotides, the CDR3 is TGTGCCAGCAGTTATTTGGGGGGTCCCCAAGAGACCCAGTACTTC. Translating it yields CASSYLGGPQETQYF.

J is TRBJ1-1 and V is TRBV30; D gene ambiguous. V shed 0 bases and J shed 3 bases, with 20 bases lying between them. CDR1 and CDR2 (germline): GTSNPN, SVGIG (reference sequence). The CDR3 runs 17 residues. Here the CDR3 reads CAWSVGMGARRHTEAFF. The CDR3, as DNA: TGTGCCTGGAGTGTAGGGATGGGAGCGAGGAGGCACACTGAAGCTTTCTTT.

This clone has only one observation. The chain carries TRBV19 and TRBJ1-5; possibly TRBD1 for D (5 bases). This CDR3 is 16 amino acids long. From germline, CDR1 is LNHDA and CDR2 SQIVND (reference sequence). Trimming cost V 4 bases and J 1 base, with 14 bases left between them. CDR3 region: CASSRAGTRSNQPQHF. The CDR3 DNA sequence: TGTGCCAGTAGTAGGGCGGGGACCCGAAGCAATCAGCCCCAGCATTTT.

The rearrangement links TRBV13 to TRBJ2-5; TRBD1 matches at 9 bases. After removal of 5 bases from V and 5 bases from J, the junction contained 6 bases not matched to a gene. In germline, CDR1 is PRHDT, CDR2 FYEKMQ (reference sequence). The CDR3 consists of 14 residues. The CDR3 DNA is TGTGCCAGCAGCCCCTCGACAGGGGGGGAGACCCAGTACTTC. Translated, it gives CASSPSTGGETQYF.

This clone was seen a handful of times. The V gene is TRBV6-1, the J gene TRBJ2-5; D may be TRBD1 (8 bases). Looked up from germline, CDR1 is MNHNS and CDR2 is SASEGT. The ends were cut back, 4 bases at V and 6 bases at J, with 15 bases in the middle. The CDR3 totals 14 residues. This chain's CDR3 is CASSGTGRAKTQYF. The CDR3 DNA follows: TGTGCCAGCAGTGGGACAGGGAGGGCGAAGACCCAGTACTTC.

CDR3 DNA sequence: TGTGCCAGCAGTTTATCTAGGACAGCCAGCTCCTACAATGAGCAGTTCTTC. It translates to CASSLSRTASSYNEQFF. The rearrangement uses TRBV28 and TRBJ2-1; perhaps TRBD1 as D (6 bases). Between the trimmed V and J ends, which lost 1 base and 0 bases, there was a span of 13 bases. This CDR3 contains 17 residues. Germline assignment: CDR1 MDHEN and CDR2 SYDVKM.

This rearrangement joins TRBV6-5 to TRBJ1-2; D is undetermined. V lost 11 bases, J lost 1 base, and 11 bases lay in between. The CDR3 is 12 residues long. CDR1 is MNHEY, CDR2 SVGAGI, per germline. The CDR3 sequence is CAAGGINYGYTF. The DNA for the CDR3 is TGTGCCGCCGGCGGGATTAACTATGGCTACACCTTC.

This chain joins TRBV19 and TRBJ1-5; D perhaps matches TRBD1 (5 bases). V shed 8 bases and J shed 6 bases, with 17 bases lying between them. This CDR3 region has 14 residues. Germline loops: CDR1 LNHDA, CDR2 SQIVND (reference sequence). The CDR3 here is CASWSGGRVQPQHF. The CDR3 DNA follows: TGTGCCAGTTGGTCGGGGGGTCGGGTTCAGCCCCAGCATTTT.

The chain couples TRBV4-1 to TRBJ2-1; TRBD1 matches 8 bases. Germline CDR1 and CDR2: MGHRA and YSYEKL. Trimming cost V 4 bases and J 7 bases; bases outside gene matches: 9. The CDR3 consists of 15 residues. The CDR3 nucleotides read TGCGCCAGCAGCCGTACAGGGGGTGTAGGAAATGAGCAGTTCTTC. This translates into CASSRTGGVGNEQFF.